These 25 T cell receptor beta chains share one sample of origin, sequenced in a study of T cell repertoires and HLA-DP antigens. The antigens of these receptors remain unknown. This table comes from immunoSEQ multiplex PCR, and its TCRdb copy is limited to in-frame clones, with some not included. The sample has 65,000 to 95,000 clones, 80% seen once. The sample was CD4+ T cells from PBMCs. The receptors derive from a man aged 55 to 70 in good health and CMV-seronegative.

The chain uses TRBV2 and TRBJ2-5; 8 nucleotides agree with TRBD2. V was clipped by 5 bases and J by 4 bases; unmatched bases: 12. The CDR3 loop spans 16 amino acids. Germline CDR1 SNHLY, CDR2 FYNNEI. The CDR3 DNA is TGTGCCAGCAGTCTAGGCGGGGGGCGGTCGGGAGAGACCCAGTACTTC. Translated, it gives CASSLGGGRSGETQYF.

The rearrangement joins TRBV7-9 to TRBJ2-2; 10 nucleotides align to TRBD1. With V trimmed by 4 bases and J by 3 bases, 2 bases remained unmatched. The CDR3 loop spans 15 amino acids. Germline V gives CDR1 SEHNR, CDR2 FQNEAQ (reference sequence). The CDR3 coding sequence is TGTGCCAGCAGCTGGGGGACAGGGGACACCGGGGAGCTGTTTTTT. Its translation: CASSWGTGDTGELFF. Filled out from reference TRBV7-9 and TRBJ2-2, the complete variable domain reads DTGVSQNPRHKITKRGQNVTFRCDPISEHNRLYWYRQTLGQGPEFLTYFQNEAQLEKSRLLSDRFSAERPKGSFSTLEIQRTEQGDSAMYLCASSWGTGDTGELFFGEGSRLTVL.

V gene TRBV19 combines with J gene TRBJ1-1; D unresolved. V was clipped by 1 base and J by 9 bases, with 21 bases between them. CDR1 LNHDA and CDR2 SQIVND come from the germline V gene (reference sequence). This CDR3 region has 16 residues. The CDR3 here is CASSIGRTGPSPKAFF. The CDR3, as DNA: TGTGCCAGTAGTATAGGAAGAACCGGCCCCAGCCCAAAAGCTTTCTTT.

V usage is TRBV5-4 and J usage is TRBJ1-1; D is uncertain. Germline CDR1 reads SGHNT; CDR2 reads YYREEE (reference sequence). V dropped 3 bases and J dropped 1 base, with 7 bases sitting between them. The CDR3 contains 13 residues. Here the CDR3 reads CASSSSRNTEAFF. The CDR3 DNA sequence: TGTGCCAGCAGCTCCTCCCGGAACACTGAAGCTTTCTTT. Drawing the rest from reference TRBV5-4 and TRBJ1-1, the complete variable domain is ETGVTQSPTHLIKTRGQQVTLRCSSQSGHNTVSWYQQALGQGPQFIFQYYREEENGRGNFPPRFSGLQFPNYSSELNVNALELDDSALYLCASSSSRNTEAFFGQGTRLTVV.

V usage is TRBV5-1 and J usage is TRBJ1-1, with D tentatively TRBD1 (6 bases). Trimming stripped 4 bases from V and 3 bases from J, with 13 bases between. This CDR3 has 14 amino acids. Looked up from germline, CDR1 is SGHRS and CDR2 is YFSETQ. DNA of the CDR3: TGCGCCAGCAGCGGGCAGGGGCGCGACACTGAAGCTTTCTTT. The encoded protein is CASSGQGRDTEAFF.

This chain links TRBV6-1 with TRBJ1-1; the D gene is possibly TRBD1 (5 bases). Per the germline V gene, CDR1 is MNHNS and CDR2 is SASEGT. The CDR3 covers 14 residues. V was shortened by 6 bases and J by 4 bases, with 15 bases between the two germline ends. In DNA form, the CDR3 reads TGTGCCAGCAGCCCCGCCAGGGTCAGCACTGAAGCTTTCTTT. This encodes CASSPARVSTEAFF.

The chain carries TRBV28 and TRBJ1-1; D gene ambiguous. The CDR3 is made up of 13 amino acids. Germline-derived CDR1 and CDR2 are MDHEN and SYDVKM. V lost 6 bases and J 1 base, leaving 9 bases between the germline ends. The CDR3 DNA follows: TGTGCCAGCAGGATAACAGCGAACACTGAAGCTTTCTTT. It codes for CASRITANTEAFF.

The chain employs TRBV27 and TRBJ1-5; D might be TRBD1 (6 bases). The CDR3 contains 15 residues. CDR1 and CDR2 from the germline V gene are MNHEY and SMNVEV (reference sequence). V was trimmed by 6 bases and J by 9 bases, leaving 21 bases between them. CDR3 nucleotides: TGTGCCAGCAGCGATTCCGGGACACGTCTGGGGCCCCAGCATTTT. The encoded protein is CASSDSGTRLGPQHF.

The chain couples TRBV9 to TRBJ2-1, with a weak D call TRBD1 (5 bases). This CDR3 is 15 amino acids long. Trimming cost V 0 bases and J 7 bases, with 14 bases left between them. Germline CDR1 SGDLS, CDR2 YYNGEE. The CDR3 region has the DNA TGTGCCAGCAGCGTAGAAGGTAGGGGTTGGAATGAGCAGTTCTTC. Its protein is CASSVEGRGWNEQFF.

The chain employs TRBV18 and TRBJ2-1; no reliable D call. The CDR3 length is 15 residues. CDR1 is KGHSH, CDR2 LQKENI, per germline. V was cut by 3 bases and J by 7 bases, with 16 bases left in between. DNA of the CDR3: TGTGCCAGCTCACCCCTTATGGGTAGGCTAAATGAGCAGTTCTTC. This codes for CASSPLMGRLNEQFF.

This chain joins TRBV7-6 and TRBJ2-3; TRBD2 aligns across 13 bases. Germline lookup yields CDR1 SGHVS and CDR2 FNYEAQ. The J segment lost 1 base and the V segment lost 10 bases, leaving 2 bases of the junction unmatched. The length of the CDR3 is 14 residues. CDR3 DNA: TGTGCCACCGGACTAGCGGGAGGCACAGATACGCAGTATTTT. Protein sequence: CATGLAGGTDTQYF.

This sequence joins TRBV18 and TRBJ2-3; 10 bases align to TRBD1. With V trimmed by 2 bases and J by 3 bases, 2 bases remained unmatched. The CDR3 loop spans 15 amino acids. Germline loops: CDR1 KGHSH, CDR2 LQKENI. This CDR3 reads CASSPDRGRTDTQYF. Here the CDR3 DNA reads TGTGCCAGCTCACCAGACAGGGGGCGAACAGATACGCAGTATTTT.

This rearrangement joins TRBV9 to TRBJ2-3, with D unclear. Germline V lookup: CDR1 SGDLS, CDR2 YYNGEE. V was trimmed by 3 bases and J by 0 bases, leaving 11 bases between them. This CDR3 spans 15 amino acids. This CDR3 is CASSESAFSTDTQYF. CDR3 bases: TGTGCCAGCAGCGAGAGCGCCTTTAGCACAGATACGCAGTATTTT.

V and J are TRBV11-2 and TRBJ1-2; 8 bases fit TRBD1. Germline CDR1 and CDR2: SGHAT and FQNNGV. The CDR3 covers 15 residues. The V segment lost 2 bases and the J segment 5 bases; nucleotides outside the gene matches: 7. The CDR3 DNA reads as TGTGCCAGCAGCTTAACGACAGGGGAGAAATATGGCTACACCTTC. Amino acid sequence: CASSLTTGEKYGYTF.

V is TRBV5-1 and J is TRBJ2-7; TRBD2 matches 7 bases. CDR3 length: 13 amino acids. The junction had 7 bases not matched to a gene; V was cut back by 4 bases and J by 6 bases. CDR1 and CDR2 from the germline V gene are SGHRS and YFSETQ. Here the CDR3 reads CASSPGLEGEQYF. CDR3 coding DNA: TGCGCCAGCAGCCCCGGACTAGAGGGCGAGCAGTACTTC.

This chain uses TRBV6-1 with TRBJ1-6; D gene ambiguous. CDR3 length equals 13 residues. Germline CDR1 MNHNS, CDR2 SASEGT. V was trimmed by 4 bases and J by 5 bases, leaving 6 bases between them. DNA for the CDR3: TGTGCCAGCAGTGTATCAGATAATTCACCCCTCCACTTT. Protein product: CASSVSDNSPLHF.

The chain uses TRBV11-2 and TRBJ2-2; D not resolved. Trimming took off 3 bases at V and 7 bases at J, with 6 bases between the two ends. This CDR3 contains 12 residues. From germline, CDR1 is SGHAT and CDR2 FQNNGV. Written as DNA, the CDR3 is TGTGCCAGCAGCTTGGAACTCGGGGAGCTGTTTTTT. Translated: CASSLELGELFF.

The genes are TRBV4-3 and TRBJ2-2; the D is unclear. The CDR3 contains 14 residues. Between the trimmed V and J ends, which lost 1 base and 14 bases, there was a span of 17 bases. The germline gives CDR1 LGHNA, CDR2 YSLEER. The CDR3 region has the DNA TGCGCCAGCAGCCAAGTAGCCGGGTTAGGGCTCCTGTTTTTT. This codes for CASSQVAGLGLLFF.

A few counts support this clone. The same CDR3 arises from other DNA sequences in this sample as well. The chain employs TRBV5-1 and TRBJ1-3; TRBD1 matches 7 bases. The germline gives CDR1 SGHRS, CDR2 YFSETQ. V lost 0 bases and J lost 2; bases outside the gene matches: 2. The CDR3 length is 15 residues. The CDR3, as DNA: TGCGCCAGCAGCTTGGATACAGGGGCTGGAAACACCATATATTTT. This sequence encodes CASSLDTGAGNTIYF.

The CDR3: CAWGDRGYSPLHF. CDR3 coding DNA: TGTGCCTGGGGGGACAGGGGTTATTCACCCCTCCACTTT. This sequence joins TRBV30 and TRBJ1-6; 10 bases are shared with TRBD1. Germline V gene lookup returns CDR1 GTSNPN and CDR2 SVGIG (reference sequence). The CDR3 is made up of 13 amino acids. V lost 5 bases and J lost 8; bases outside the gene matches: 3.

V and J are TRBV18 and TRBJ1-1; 7 positions match TRBD1. Per germline, CDR1 KGHSH and CDR2 LQKENI. Trimming took 9 bases from V and 0 from J; bases not matched to a gene: 4. This CDR3 contains 13 residues. Here the CDR3 reads CASYRGLNTEAFF. DNA of the CDR3: TGTGCCAGTTACAGGGGATTGAACACTGAAGCTTTCTTT.

The chain links TRBV19 to TRBJ1-2; 9 nucleotides match TRBD1. Germline CDR1 and CDR2: LNHDA and SQIVND (reference sequence). V shed 6 bases, J shed 3 bases, and the junction held 5 bases outside the gene matches. CDR3 length: 14 amino acids. CDR3 sequence: CASSADRGYYGYTF. The CDR3 nucleotides read TGTGCCAGTAGCGCGGACAGGGGATACTATGGCTACACCTTC.

This clone was counted a single time. The V and J genes are TRBV4-3 and TRBJ1-1, with 7 nucleotides matching TRBD1. Germline lookup yields CDR1 LGHNA and CDR2 YSLEER. V trimming: 0 bases; J trimming: 7 bases; junction bases outside the gene matches: 8. CDR3 length: 15 residues. The DNA of the CDR3 is TGCGCCAGCAGCCAAGATAGGGGGCCGACCGGTGAAGCTTTCTTT. It encodes CASSQDRGPTGEAFF.

This sequence joins TRBV7-2 and TRBJ2-3; perhaps TRBD2 as D (5 bases). V lost 5 bases and J 4 bases, leaving 13 bases between the germline ends. This CDR3 is 14 amino acids long. The germline V gene encodes CDR1 SGHTA and CDR2 FQGNSA. The CDR3 region has the DNA TGTGCCAGCAGCCCCGAGGGAGCTGCAGATACGCAGTATTTT. As protein: CASSPEGAADTQYF.

The chain joins TRBV5-1 to TRBJ1-3; no clear D gene. The length of the CDR3 is 15 residues. Germline CDR1 is SGHRS and CDR2 is YFSETQ. V was shortened by 7 bases and J by 0 bases, with 14 bases between the two germline ends. In DNA, the CDR3 is TGCGCCAGCTCTCAAAGCGGCAGCTCTGGAAACACCATATATTTT. Translation: CASSQSGSSGNTIYF. The full variable domain, completed using reference TRBV5-1 and TRBJ1-3, is KAGVTQTPRYLIKTRGQQVTLSCSPISGHRSVSWYQQTPGQGLQFLFEYFSETQRNKGNFPGRFSGRQFSNSRSEMNVSTLELGDSALYLCASSQSGSSGNTIYFGEGSWLTVV.